This is a list of T cell receptor beta chains from one sample in a study of blood T cell repertoires in COVID-19. Assay: immunoSEQ multiplex PCR; the TCRdb copy retains only in-frame clones and omits some. This sample has some 290,000 clones, with nearly 90% found just once. The sequencing sample was made of peripheral blood. The source is a woman aged 30 to 39 with COVID-19, enrolled during active disease. CDR3s include the opening cysteine and the closing phenylalanine or tryptophan. D genes are given only for firm matches. Clone size is given for some rows only: seen once, a few or many times, or a class if the clone is expanded.

v_call	clone_size	j_call	d_call	cdr3_aa	cdr3_nt
TRBV5-1	-	TRBJ2-5	TRBD2	CASSYGISGETQYF	TGCGCCAGCAGCTACGGTATTAGCGGGGAGACCCAGTACTTC
TRBV7-2	-	TRBJ1-6	TRBD1	CASSLGTVDNSPLHF	TGTGCCAGCAGCTTGGGGACAGTGGATAATTCACCCCTCCACTTT
TRBV5-4	-	TRBJ2-2	TRBD2	CASSPGLAGVPGELFF	TGTGCCAGCAGCCCGGGACTAGCGGGGGTCCCCGGGGAGCTGTTTTTT
TRBV1	-	TRBJ1-6	-	CTSSGDRGSSPLHF	TGCACCAGCAGCGGTGACAGGGGATCTTCACCCCTCCACTTT
TRBV11-2	-	TRBJ2-7	-	CASSSNRVVRDEQYF	TGTGCCAGCAGCTCAAACAGGGTGGTTAGGGACGAGCAGTACTTC
TRBV6-2/TRBV6-3	once	TRBJ2-5	TRBD2	CASSYLAGGETQYF	TGTGCCAGCAGTTATCTAGCGGGGGGGGAGACCCAGTACTTC
TRBV2	-	TRBJ1-2	-	CASSEGLGTPYGYTF	TGTGCCAGCAGTGAAGGGCTCGGGACACCCTATGGCTACACCTTC
TRBV9	once	TRBJ2-3	-	CASSVPRGMGDTQYF	TGTGCCAGCAGCGTCCCCCGGGGAATGGGAGATACGCAGTATTTT
TRBV5-1	once	TRBJ2-1	TRBD2	CASSRPGLGSNEQFF	TGCGCCAGCAGCCGACCGGGACTAGGGTCCAATGAGCAGTTCTTC
TRBV28	-	TRBJ2-4	-	CASRDEIGQKTNIQYF	TGTGCCAGCAGAGATGAAATTGGGCAGAAAACAAACATTCAGTACTTC
TRBV10-1	-	TRBJ2-2	-	CASSESPLNTGELFF	TGCGCCAGCAGTGAGTCCCCCCTGAACACCGGGGAGCTGTTTTTT
TRBV28	-	TRBJ1-6	-	CASSFPGDGSPLHF	TGTGCCAGCAGTTTCCCAGGGGACGGCTCACCCCTCCACTTT
TRBV27	-	TRBJ1-2	-	CASNPRQGIYGYTF	TGTGCCAGCAACCCCCGGCAGGGAATCTATGGCTACACCTTC
TRBV2	-	TRBJ2-5	-	CASSDGTGETQYF	TGTGCCAGCAGTGACGGGACTGGAGAGACCCAGTACTTC
TRBV3-1/TRBV3-2	-	TRBJ1-5	TRBD1	CASSQDPTGIQPQHF	TGTGCCAGCAGCCAAGATCCGACAGGGATTCAGCCCCAGCATTTT
TRBV4-1	-	TRBJ1-4	-	CASSQVLAPDEKLFF	TGCGCCAGCAGCCAAGTTTTAGCACCTGATGAAAAACTGTTTTTT
TRBV10-3	-	TRBJ1-5	-	CAISESSVTNQPQHF	TGTGCCATCAGTGAGTCGTCAGTTACCAATCAGCCCCAGCATTTT
TRBV11-3	-	TRBJ2-2	TRBD2	CASAGGAPGELFF	TGTGCCAGCGCCGGGGGGGCCCCCGGGGAGCTGTTTTTT
TRBV5-8	once	TRBJ2-7	-	CASSLGPIASYEQYF	TGTGCCAGCAGCTTGGGACCCATAGCTTCCTACGAGCAGTACTTC
TRBV10-2	-	TRBJ2-7	-	CASSAGFPRNEQYF	TGCGCCAGCAGTGCAGGCTTCCCAAGAAACGAGCAGTACTTC
TRBV19	-	TRBJ2-5	-	CASSMPSGSETQYF	TGTGCCAGTAGTATGCCCTCCGGGTCTGAGACCCAGTACTTC
TRBV4-1	once	TRBJ1-5	-	CASSQEGGYSNQPQHF	TGCGCCAGCAGCCAAGAGGGAGGGTACAGCAATCAGCCCCAGCATTTT
TRBV6-5	-	TRBJ1-4	TRBD1	CASSRRGTGDEKLFF	TGTGCCAGCAGCCGCCGAGGAACAGGGGATGAAAAACTGTTTTTT
TRBV15	-	TRBJ1-1	-	CATSRERYGEAFF	TGTGCCACCAGCAGAGAACGGTATGGTGAAGCTTTCTTT
TRBV10-1	-	TRBJ2-5	-	CASRWGDRTVPKETQYF	TGCGCCAGCAGGTGGGGGGACAGAACGGTGCCAAAAGAGACCCAGTACTTC
TRBV5-6	-	TRBJ1-4	TRBD1	CASSLTGENEKLFF	TGTGCCAGCAGCTTGACAGGGGAGAACGAAAAACTGTTTTTT
TRBV19	-	TRBJ2-2	-	CASSILQTNTGELFF	TGTGCCAGTAGTATTCTACAGACAAACACCGGGGAGCTGTTTTTT
TRBV29-1	-	TRBJ1-2	TRBD1	CSVRTGGGYGYTF	TGCAGCGTCAGGACAGGGGGCGGCTATGGCTACACCTTC
TRBV28	few	TRBJ1-2	-	CASTLGGAANYGYTF	TGTGCCAGCACCCTCGGAGGGGCAGCTAACTATGGCTACACCTTC